This TCR beta chain was documented in a study of blood T cell repertoires in COVID-19. Assay: immunoSEQ multiplex PCR; the TCRdb copy retains only in-frame clones and omits some. Of approximately 90,000 clones listed, 75% to 90% are singletons. The CDR3 is 15 residues long. The trim removed 5 bases at V and 0 bases at J, leaving 4 bases unmatched. Germline CDR1 SEHNR, CDR2 FQNEAQ (reference sequence). This chain uses TRBV7-9 with TRBJ2-3; 8 bases line up with TRBD1. The sequence came from a woman aged 80 or over with acute or convalescent COVID-19. Material: peripheral blood. CDR3 nucleotide sequence: TGTGCCAGCAGCACGGGACAGGCCAGCACAGATACGCAGTATTTT. Its translation: CASSTGQASTDTQYF.